This T cell receptor beta chain was sequenced during a study of blood T cells in healthy people across ages. Notes on the study in general: A roughly linear age-dependent decrease characterized TCR beta diversity per million T cells.

In the case of this clonotype: Its specificity is not known.

Next came a second PCR, run for about 6 to 12 cycles, which used a sample-barcoded 5' primer along with a J-beta primer mix. TCRdb analysed the 5' RACE reads with MiXCR anew, one entry per CDR3 protein. Here the sample spans just over 1 million distinct CDR3 sequences, less than 50% being singletons. V lost 4 bases, J lost 6 bases, and 12 bases stayed unmatched. Germline values: CDR1 SGHRS, CDR2 YFSETQ. This CDR3 is 15 amino acids long. This receptor was taken from an older woman in good health. Sequencing used blood. The chain joins TRBV5-1 to TRBJ1-2, with 7 bases identical to TRBD1. The CDR3 DNA is TGCGCCAGCAGCACCGCCGGGACAGATAATGATGGCTACACCTTC. The encoded protein is CASSTAGTDNDGYTF.